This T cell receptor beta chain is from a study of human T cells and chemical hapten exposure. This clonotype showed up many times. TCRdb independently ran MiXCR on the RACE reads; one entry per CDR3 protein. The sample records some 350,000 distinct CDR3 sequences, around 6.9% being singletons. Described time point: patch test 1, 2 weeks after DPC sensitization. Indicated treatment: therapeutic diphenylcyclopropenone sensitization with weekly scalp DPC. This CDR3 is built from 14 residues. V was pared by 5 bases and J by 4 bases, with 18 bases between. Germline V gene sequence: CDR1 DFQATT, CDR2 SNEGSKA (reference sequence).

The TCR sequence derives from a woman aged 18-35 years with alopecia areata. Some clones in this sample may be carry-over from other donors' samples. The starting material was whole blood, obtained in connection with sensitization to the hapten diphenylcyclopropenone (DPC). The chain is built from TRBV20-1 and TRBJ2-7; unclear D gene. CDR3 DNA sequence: TGCAGTGCTCGGACGGACGAGGCGATTTACGAGCAGTACTTC. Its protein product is CSARTDEAIYEQYF.